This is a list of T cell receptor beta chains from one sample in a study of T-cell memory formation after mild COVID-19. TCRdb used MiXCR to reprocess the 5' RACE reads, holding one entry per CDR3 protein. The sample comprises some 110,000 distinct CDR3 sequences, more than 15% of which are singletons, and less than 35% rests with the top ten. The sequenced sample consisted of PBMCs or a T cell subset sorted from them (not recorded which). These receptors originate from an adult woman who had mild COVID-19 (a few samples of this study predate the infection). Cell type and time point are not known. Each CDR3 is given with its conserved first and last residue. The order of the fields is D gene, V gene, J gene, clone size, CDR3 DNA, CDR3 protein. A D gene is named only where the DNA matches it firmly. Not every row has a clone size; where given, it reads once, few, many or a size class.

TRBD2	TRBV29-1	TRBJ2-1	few	TGCAGCGTTGAGAGCGGGATTATCTACAATGAGCAGTTCTTC	CSVESGIIYNEQFF
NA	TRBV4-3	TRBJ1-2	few	TGCGCCAGCAGCCAAGAGACAGGTGACTATGGCTACACCTTC	CASSQETGDYGYTF
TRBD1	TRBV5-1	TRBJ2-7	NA	TGCGCCAGCAGCTTCCCGACAGGGGATCTCGACGAGCAGTACTTC	CASSFPTGDLDEQYF
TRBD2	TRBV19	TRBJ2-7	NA	TGTGCCAGTAAGCTGTCTAGCGGGAGTACCTACGAGCAGTACTTC	CASKLSSGSTYEQYF
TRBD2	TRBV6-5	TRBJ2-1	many	TGTGCCAGCTCTTCCTTAGCGGGGCCATACAATGAGCAGTTCTTC	CASSSLAGPYNEQFF
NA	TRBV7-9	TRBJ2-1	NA	TGTGCCAGCAGCTTAGCCCTACGACCTAATGAGCAGTTCTTC	CASSLALRPNEQFF
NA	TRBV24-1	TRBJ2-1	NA	TGTGCCACCAGTGATTTGGGCAATGAGCAGTTCTTC	CATSDLGNEQFF
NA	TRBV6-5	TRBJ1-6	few	TGTGCCAGCAGTTCCGGCTCCTATAATTCACCCCTCCACTTT	CASSSGSYNSPLHF
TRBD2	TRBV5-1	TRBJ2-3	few	TGCGCCAGCAGCTTGATTGGCGGGGGGGCCTGGGATACGCAGTATTTT	CASSLIGGGAWDTQYF
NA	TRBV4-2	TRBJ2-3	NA	TGTGCCAGCAGCCAAGATTCATCAGATACGCAGTATTTT	CASSQDSSDTQYF
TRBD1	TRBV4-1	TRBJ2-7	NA	TGCGCCAGCAGCCAAGATGGGACAGGTTTTTACGAGCAGTACTTC	CASSQDGTGFYEQYF
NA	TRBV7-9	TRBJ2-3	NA	TGTGCCAGCCGTGGGGGCCATCGGGGATCAGATACGCAGTATTTT	CASRGGHRGSDTQYF
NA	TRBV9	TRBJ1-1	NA	TGTGCCAGCAGTCAAGCGGCAGACTACACTGAAGCTTTCTTT	CASSQAADYTEAFF
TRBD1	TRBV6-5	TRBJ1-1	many	TGTGCCAGCAGTTACCGCCCGGGACAGGAAGCTTTCTTT	CASSYRPGQEAFF
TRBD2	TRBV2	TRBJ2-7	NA	TGTGCCAGCCGCCCTCTTAGCGGGGACTCCTACGAGCAGTACTTC	CASRPLSGDSYEQYF
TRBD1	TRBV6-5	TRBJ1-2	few	TGTGCCAGCAGGGGACAGGGGGATTCGGGCTACACCTTC	CASRGQGDSGYTF
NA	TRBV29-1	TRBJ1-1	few	TGCAGCGTTCGCGCGGGGGGTGAAGCTTTCTTT	CSVRAGGEAFF
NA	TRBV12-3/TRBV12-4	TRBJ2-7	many	TGTGCCAGCAGCATCGAAGTGGGGCTCTCCTACGAGCAGTACTTC	CASSIEVGLSYEQYF
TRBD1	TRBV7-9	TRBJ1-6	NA	TGTGCCAGCGGGGGACAGGGGTCGAATTCACCCCTCCACTTT	CASGGQGSNSPLHF
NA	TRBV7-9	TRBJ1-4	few	TGTGCCAGCAGCTTAAACGAGGGGGAGGATGAAAAACTGTTTTTT	CASSLNEGEDEKLFF
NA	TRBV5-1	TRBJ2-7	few	TGCGCCAGCAGCCAACCTGATTTGGGGCGCTACGAGCAGTACTTC	CASSQPDLGRYEQYF
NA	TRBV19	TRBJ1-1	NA	TGTGCCAGTATCTCTCCCTGGGGGAACACTGAAGCTTTCTTT	CASISPWGNTEAFF
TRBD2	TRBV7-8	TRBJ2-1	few	TGTGCCAGCAGCTTAAAAGGCGGGAGCTATGAGCAGTTCTTC	CASSLKGGSYEQFF
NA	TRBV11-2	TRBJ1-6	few	TGTGCCAGCAGCTTAGATGGATGGGGGGGACATAATTCACCCCTCCACTTT	CASSLDGWGGHNSPLHF
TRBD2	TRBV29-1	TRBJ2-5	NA	TGCAGCGTTGTCTGCGGGGGGCGGGAGACCCAGTACTTC	CSVVCGGRETQYF
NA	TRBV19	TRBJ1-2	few	TGTGCCAGCGGAAGGGGAAACTATGGCTACACCTTC	CASGRGNYGYTF
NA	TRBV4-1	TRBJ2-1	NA	TGCGCCAGCACCCCCGAAAGGGGGAATGAGCAGTTCTTC	CASTPERGNEQFF
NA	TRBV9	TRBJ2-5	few	TGTGCCAGCAGCCCCCGGAGGACGCGGGAGACCCAGTACTTC	CASSPRRTRETQYF
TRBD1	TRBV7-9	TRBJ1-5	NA	TGTGCCAGCAGCTTACTGGGACAGGGGGAGAATAGCAATCAGCCCCAGCATTTT	CASSLLGQGENSNQPQHF
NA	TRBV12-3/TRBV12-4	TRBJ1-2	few	TGTGCCAGCAGTTCGAGCCGGGACTTAAACTTCCATGGCTACACCTTC	CASSSSRDLNFHGYTF
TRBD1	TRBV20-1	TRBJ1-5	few	TGCAGTGCTAGACCCCGGGACAGCGAGATTGTTTCGACCCAGCATTTT	CSARPRDSEIVSTQHF
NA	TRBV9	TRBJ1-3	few	TGTGCCAGCGGACGGAGCCGGGGGAGGACAGGAAACACCATATATTTT	CASGRSRGRTGNTIYF
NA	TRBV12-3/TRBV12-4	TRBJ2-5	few	TGTGCCAGCAGTTTCTTACAGCCTGTTACACAAGAGACCCAGTACTTC	CASSFLQPVTQETQYF
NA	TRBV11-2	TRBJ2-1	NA	TGTGCCAGCAGTCACCTCGCGTACTCCTACAATGAGCAGTTCTTC	CASSHLAYSYNEQFF
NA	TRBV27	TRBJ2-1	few	TGTGCCAGCAGTTTTGTGGTAAACAATGAGCAGTTCTTC	CASSFVVNNEQFF
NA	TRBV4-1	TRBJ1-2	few	TGCGCCAGCAGCCAAGAAGGGTCAGTCCCAGACTATGGCTACACCTTC	CASSQEGSVPDYGYTF
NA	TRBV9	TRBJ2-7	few	TGTGCCAGCAGCGTAGGGTCAGGGTCGGGGGAGCAGTACTTC	CASSVGSGSGEQYF
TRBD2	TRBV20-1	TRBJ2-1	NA	TGCAGTGCTACACCGGGACTAGCGGACATAGAGCAGTTCTTC	CSATPGLADIEQFF
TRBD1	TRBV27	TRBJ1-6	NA	TGTGCCAGCAGTCTGGGACAGACTAATTCACCCCTCCACTTT	CASSLGQTNSPLHF
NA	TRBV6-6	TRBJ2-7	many	TGTGCCAGCAGTTCCCCCCGGGGCGAGCAGTACTTC	CASSSPRGEQYF
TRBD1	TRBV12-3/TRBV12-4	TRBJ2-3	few	TGTGCCAGCAGTTTTGCAGGGGGCCTGACAGATACGCAGTATTTT	CASSFAGGLTDTQYF
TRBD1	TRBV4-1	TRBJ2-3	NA	TGCGCCAGCAGCCAAGTGGGGACAGCCAGCACAGATACGCAGTATTTT	CASSQVGTASTDTQYF
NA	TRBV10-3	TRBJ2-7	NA	TGTGCCATTACGGACCGCTACGAGCAGTACTTC	CAITDRYEQYF
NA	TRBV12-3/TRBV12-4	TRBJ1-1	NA	TGTGCCAGCAGTCCCCCTGGGGGGAACACTGAAGCTTTCTTT	CASSPPGGNTEAFF
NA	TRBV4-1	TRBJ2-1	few	TGCGCCAGCAGCCAAGAAAACGGTAATGAGCAGTTCTTC	CASSQENGNEQFF
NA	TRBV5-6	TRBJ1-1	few	TGTGCCAGCAGCTTGGTTGGCAGGAAAGTCACTGAAGCTTTCTTT	CASSLVGRKVTEAFF
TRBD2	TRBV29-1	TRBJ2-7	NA	TGCAGCGTTGAAGATGGCCTAGCGGGAGTTTACTACGAGCAGTACTTC	CSVEDGLAGVYYEQYF
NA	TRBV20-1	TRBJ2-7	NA	TGCAGTGCTCTGACTTGGGAGGCCGGCTCCTACGAGCAGTACTTC	CSALTWEAGSYEQYF
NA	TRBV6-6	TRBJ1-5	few	TGTGCCAGCTCGAGGCCAGATGGCAATCAGCCCCAGCATTTT	CASSRPDGNQPQHF
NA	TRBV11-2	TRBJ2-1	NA	TGTGCCAGCAGCTTAGGGGCGAATGAGCAGTTCTTC	CASSLGANEQFF
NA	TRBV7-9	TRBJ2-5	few	TGTGCCAGCAGCCAGACCGGCATGGCAGAGACCCAGTACTTC	CASSQTGMAETQYF